A single sample gave rise to the 15 T cell receptor beta chains below, sequenced in a study of T cell responses to AZD1222 COVID-19 vaccine. The data were produced by immunoSEQ multiplex PCR, yet TCRdb's version contains in-frame clones alone and is incomplete. Of 150,000 to 180,000 clones listed, about 85% are singletons. Sequences were derived from peripheral blood, sampled on day 0 of AZD1222 vaccination. These receptors all come from an adult in good health.

CDR3 amino acids: CASSYRTNPNYGYTF. The DNA for the CDR3 is TGTGCCAGCAGTTACCGGACTAACCCTAACTATGGCTACACCTTC. V gene TRBV6-5 combines with J gene TRBJ1-2; no firm D call. V lost 2 bases to trimming and J lost 0 bases, with 10 bases between them. The CDR3 consists of 15 residues. Germline loops: CDR1 MNHEY, CDR2 SVGAGI.

The V gene is TRBV5-1, the J gene TRBJ1-4, with D uncertain. With 0 bases removed from V and 3 bases from J, the gap between germline ends came to 6 bases. The length of the CDR3 is 14 residues. Germline CDR1 SGHRS, CDR2 YFSETQ. The CDR3 sequence: CASSLVGSNEKLFF. The CDR3 DNA sequence: TGCGCCAGCAGCTTGGTCGGTTCTAATGAAAAACTGTTTTTT.

This chain connects TRBV11-3 to TRBJ2-2; D is possibly TRBD2 (7 bases). Looked up from germline, CDR1 is SGHNT and CDR2 is YENEEA. The germline V and J ends were trimmed by 5 bases and 6 bases, with 10 bases remaining between them. CDR3 length: 13 residues. CDR3 in amino acids: CASSRGAAGELFF. CDR3 nucleotide sequence: TGTGCCAGCAGCCGGGGGGCGGCCGGGGAGCTGTTTTTT.

This sequence joins TRBV3-1 (or the pseudogene TRBV3-2) and TRBJ2-7; no clear D gene. From germline, CDR1 is LGHDT and CDR2 YNNKEL (reference sequence). The CDR3 runs 11 residues. V gave up 7 bases and J gave up 6 bases, with 10 bases separating them. The CDR3 DNA reads TGTGCCAGCACCTCTATGGGCGAGCAGTACTTC. The encoded protein is CASTSMGEQYF.

The rearrangement joins TRBV2 to TRBJ2-7; 10 positions match TRBD2. Trimming cost V 3 bases and J 5 bases; bases outside gene matches: 7. Looked up from germline, CDR1 is SNHLY and CDR2 is FYNNEI. The CDR3 is 15 amino acids. CDR3 residues: CASSEASGGVNEQYF. The CDR3 DNA sequence: TGTGCCAGCAGTGAGGCCAGCGGGGGGGTCAACGAGCAGTACTTC.

This sequence joins TRBV6-5 and TRBJ2-2; D remains unclear. The V end was cut by 2 bases, the J end by 0 bases, with 7 bases between. The CDR3 extends over 15 amino acids. Germline-derived CDR1 and CDR2 are MNHEY and SVGAGI. In DNA form, the CDR3 reads TGTGCCAGCAGTTACGTGGGGACGAACACCGGGGAGCTGTTTTTT. Protein sequence: CASSYVGTNTGELFF.

V usage is TRBV6-1 and J usage is TRBJ1-1, with 8 bases lining up with TRBD1. V trimming: 3 bases; J trimming: 4 bases; junction bases outside the gene matches: 7. In germline, CDR1 is MNHNS, CDR2 SASEGT. This CDR3 is built from 15 residues. DNA for the CDR3: TGTGCCAGCAGTGACAGGGGGCGAGTTTCCACTGAAGCTTTCTTT. Its protein is CASSDRGRVSTEAFF.

J is TRBJ2-3 and V is TRBV12-1; TRBD1, the table's D call, lacks a check against the DNA. TRBV12-1 is a documented pseudogene. This CDR3 is built from 15 residues. CDR3 sequence: CASSTRDTVEDTQYF. The CDR3 DNA sequence: TGTGCCAGCAGCACCCGGGACACCGTCGAAGATACGCAGTATTTT.

This chain uses TRBV4-2 with TRBJ1-1; possible D gene TRBD1, 6 bases. Germline CDR1 is LGHNA and CDR2 is YNFKEQ. Trimming shortened V by 5 bases and J by 4 bases, and 20 bases separated the two germline ends. The CDR3 runs to 16 residues. The CDR3 DNA follows: TGTGCCAGCAGCAAGGGGGTGACAGGTACTACCACTGAAGCTTTCTTT. This sequence encodes CASSKGVTGTTTEAFF.

In DNA, the CDR3 is TGCGCCAGCAGCCCAGGGAATTCACCCCTCCACTTT. Its protein product is CASSPGNSPLHF. The gene calls are TRBV4-3 and TRBJ1-6; a weak D match, TRBD1 (5 bases). CDR3 size: 12 residues. Looked up from germline, CDR1 is LGHNA and CDR2 is YSLEER. Between the trimmed V and J ends, which lost 4 bases and 7 bases, there was a span of 5 bases.

Here the CDR3 reads CASSRGTGEPYEQYF. CDR3 nucleotide sequence: TGTGCCAGCAGTCGCGGGACAGGGGAACCCTACGAGCAGTACTTC. The rearrangement uses TRBV7-9 and TRBJ2-7; 10 nucleotides line up with TRBD1. V shed 6 bases, J shed 2 bases, and the junction held 7 bases outside the gene matches. This CDR3 region has 15 residues. Germline V lookup: CDR1 SEHNR, CDR2 FQNEAQ (reference sequence). Full variable domain (outside the CDR3, taken from reference TRBV7-9 and TRBJ2-7): DTGVSQNPRHKITKRGQNVTFRCDPISEHNRLYWYRQTLGQGPEFLTYFQNEAQLEKSRLLSDRFSAERPKGSFSTLEIQRTEQGDSAMYLCASSRGTGEPYEQYFGPGTRLTVT.

This clone was counted once. The chain carries TRBV20-1 and TRBJ1-5, with D hard to call. Germline CDR1 DFQATT, CDR2 SNEGSKA (reference sequence). The CDR3 length is 9 residues. The V and J ends lost 6 bases and 10 bases respectively, with 7 bases between them. The CDR3 DNA is TGCAGTGCAGCGGTCCCCCAGCATTTT. Residues: CSAAVPQHF.

J is TRBJ2-3 and V is TRBV9; 7 nucleotides agree with TRBD2. Germline lookup yields CDR1 SGDLS and CDR2 YYNGEE. The CDR3 spans 15 residues. The junction had 7 bases not matched to a gene; V was cut back by 4 bases and J by 2 bases. The DNA of the CDR3 is TGTGCCAGCAGCTTGGGGGGGACCCACACAGATACGCAGTATTTT. Its protein is CASSLGGTHTDTQYF.

The chain links TRBV28 to TRBJ1-4; unclear D gene. The ends were cut back, 10 bases at V and 8 bases at J, with 17 bases in the middle. The germline gives CDR1 MDHEN, CDR2 SYDVKM. This CDR3 is 13 amino acids long. The CDR3 nucleotides read TGTGCCATCGAAAACTCTGGGTCGGAAAAACTGTTTTTT. This gives the protein CAIENSGSEKLFF.

The chain links TRBV6-6 to TRBJ1-2; 9 positions match TRBD1. V dropped 7 bases and J dropped 8; count of bases not matched to a gene: 5. The CDR3 consists of 12 residues. Germline CDR1 and CDR2: MNHNY and SVGAGI (reference sequence). The CDR3, as DNA: TGTGCCAGCAACGGACAGGGGTTCGGCTACACCTTC. Translated: CASNGQGFGYTF.